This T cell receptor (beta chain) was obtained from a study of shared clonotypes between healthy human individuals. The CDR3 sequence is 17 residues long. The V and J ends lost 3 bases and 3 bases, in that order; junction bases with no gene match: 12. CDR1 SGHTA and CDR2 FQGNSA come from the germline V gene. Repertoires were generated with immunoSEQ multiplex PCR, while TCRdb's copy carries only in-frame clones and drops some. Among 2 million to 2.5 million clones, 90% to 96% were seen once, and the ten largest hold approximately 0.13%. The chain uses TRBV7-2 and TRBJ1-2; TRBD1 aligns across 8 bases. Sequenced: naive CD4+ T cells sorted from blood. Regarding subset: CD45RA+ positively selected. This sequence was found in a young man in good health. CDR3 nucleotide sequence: TGTGCCAGCAGCTTCGGCCAGGGGGCGGCGAGAGACTATGGCTACACCTTC. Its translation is CASSFGQGAARDYGYTF.